This T cell receptor beta chain was captured by sequencing in a study of vaccination and CD4 T cells after COVID-19. General study results and limits: The median proportion of reactive clones detected only post-vaccination in convalescent patients was around 89%.

Noted treatment: roughly nine-day PBMC culture with coronavirus spike peptide pools or control peptides (ViraFEST assay). Days 3 and 7 saw half the medium swapped for fresh IL-2 medium. Cultured CD4+ T cells had their DNA profiled by the Oncomine TCR Beta short-read assay. TCRdb reanalysed the PCR reads using MiXCR and keeps one entry per CDR3 protein. Of roughly 14,000 distinct CDR3 sequences in the sample, 51% are singletons; the top ten hold 10%. As regards this clonotype: Its specificity is unknown.

The sequences come from CD4+ T cells from blood, cultured in vitro, collected before SARS-CoV-2 vaccination. The TCR comes from a human donor who had recovered from COVID-19.

The CDR3 nucleotides are TGCAGTGCTAGGGGACTAGCGGGTAATACGCAGTATTTT. Encoded protein: CSARGLAGNTQYF. J is TRBJ2-3 and V is TRBV20-1; 12 nucleotides line up with TRBD2. Trimming at V came to 3 bases and at J to 7 bases, leaving 2 bases not matched to a gene. CDR1 DFQATT and CDR2 SNEGSKA come from the germline V gene (reference sequence). CDR3 length: 13 amino acids.